This TCR beta chain is drawn from a study of T cell clones after liver transplantation. Study overall: A pre-transplant mixed lymphocyte reaction with TCRbeta sequencing defined graft-donor-reactive clones followed in post-transplant blood. General study results and limits: A larger donor-reactive than third-party decline suggested partial antigen-specific deletion.

Clones were read by immunoSEQ multiplex PCR, and TCRdb kept only the in-frame ones, dropping some. This sample has some 80,000 clones, with approximately 80% found just once. Remarks on this clone: What it binds is unknown.

Germline trimming cut 5 bases from V and 4 bases from J; bases unmatched to any gene: 8. Germline V lookup: CDR1 MDHEN, CDR2 SYDVKM. The length of the CDR3 is 15 residues. Here the sequenced sample was CD4+ T cells from blood, taken around 50 months after liver transplant. The TCR originated in a human patient who received a liver transplant. Some T cells here may be from the graft donor. The V call is TRBV28, the J call TRBJ2-3; 8 nucleotides line up with TRBD2. The CDR3 loop is CASSKEREPPDTQYF. In nucleotides, the CDR3 is TGTGCCAGCAGTAAAGAGCGGGAGCCCCCAGATACGCAGTATTTT.